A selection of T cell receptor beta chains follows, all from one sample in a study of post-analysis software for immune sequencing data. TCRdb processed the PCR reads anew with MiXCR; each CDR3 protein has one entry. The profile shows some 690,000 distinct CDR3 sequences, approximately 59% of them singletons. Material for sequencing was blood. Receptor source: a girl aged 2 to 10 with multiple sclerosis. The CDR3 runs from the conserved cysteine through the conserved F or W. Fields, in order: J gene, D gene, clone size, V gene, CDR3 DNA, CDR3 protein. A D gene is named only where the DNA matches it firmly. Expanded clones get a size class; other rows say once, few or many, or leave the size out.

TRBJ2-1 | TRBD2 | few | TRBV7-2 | TGTGCCAGCAGCTTAGGGGCCCCTAGCGGGGGGGCAGGGGTGCGCAATGAGCAGTTCTTC | CASSLGAPSGGAGVRNEQFF
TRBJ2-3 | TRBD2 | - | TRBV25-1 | TGTGCCAGCAGTGCCTCGTGGGATAGCGGGAACACAGATACGCAGTATTTT | CASSASWDSGNTDTQYF
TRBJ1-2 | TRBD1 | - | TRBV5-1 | TGCGCCAGCAGCGCCCTGCAGGGGGCGGGCGGCTACACCTTC | CASSALQGAGGYTF
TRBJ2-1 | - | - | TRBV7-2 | TGTGCCAGCAGTAAGGACTACCAAAATGAGCAGTTCTTC | CASSKDYQNEQFF
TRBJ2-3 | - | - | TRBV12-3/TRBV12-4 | TGTGCCAGCAGCTTCACAGGATCACATACGCAGTATTTT | CASSFTGSHTQYF
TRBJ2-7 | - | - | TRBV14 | TGTGCCGGCAAGGGAAATGCAAACTACGAGCAGTACTTC | CAGKGNANYEQYF
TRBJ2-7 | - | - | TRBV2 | TGTGCCAGCAACCTAGATGGCGGAACCTACGAGCGGTACTTC | CASNLDGGTYERYF
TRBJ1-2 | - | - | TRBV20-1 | TGCAGTGCTAGGTCACAGGGTCTCAGTGGCTACACCTTC | CSARSQGLSGYTF
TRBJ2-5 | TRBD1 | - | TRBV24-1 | TGTGCCACCAGTGACCACCGGACAGGAGGCGAGACCCAGTACTTC | CATSDHRTGGETQYF
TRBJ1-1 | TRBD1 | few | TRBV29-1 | TGCAGCTCCGGGACAGGGGGCGCCGGCACTGAAGCTTTCTTT | CSSGTGGAGTEAFF
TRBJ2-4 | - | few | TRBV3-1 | TGTGCCAGCAGCCCCGGACAGCTTAGAGAGCAGTACTTC | CASSPGQLREQYF
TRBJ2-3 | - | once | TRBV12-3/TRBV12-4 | TGTGCCAGCAGTTTAGACAGCTATTCCACGGATACGCAGTATTTT | CASSLDSYSTDTQYF
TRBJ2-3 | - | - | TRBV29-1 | TGCAGCGTTGAAGGAGGGCAGGGCCTCACAGATACGCAGTATTTT | CSVEGGQGLTDTQYF
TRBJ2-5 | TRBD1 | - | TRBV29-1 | TGCAGCGTGCGGACAGGGGCGGGGGAGACCCAGTACTTC | CSVRTGAGETQYF
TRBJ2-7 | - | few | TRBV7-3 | TGTGCCAGCAGCTTGGAGCCGCAGTCCTACGAGCAGTACTTC | CASSLEPQSYEQYF
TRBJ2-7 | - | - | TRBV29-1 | TGCAGCTTCCAGGGAGGGACATTCCTAGGGGATGAGCAGTACTTC | CSFQGGTFLGDEQYF
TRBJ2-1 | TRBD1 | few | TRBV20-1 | TGCAGTGCTAGAGACCGGGACAGAAAGAAGAATGAGCAGTTCTTC | CSARDRDRKKNEQFF
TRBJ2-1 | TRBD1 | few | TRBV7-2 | TGTGCCAGCAGCCCCCCTACAGGGGTGAATGAGCAGTTCTTC | CASSPPTGVNEQFF
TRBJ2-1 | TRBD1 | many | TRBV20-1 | TGCAGTGCTAGAGATGTAGCAGGGGGCATCTACAATGAGCAGTTCTTC | CSARDVAGGIYNEQFF
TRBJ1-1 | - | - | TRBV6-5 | TGTGCCAGCAGCACACCAGGGGCCGAAACTGAAGCTTTCTTT | CASSTPGAETEAFF
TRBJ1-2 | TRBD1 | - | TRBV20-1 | TGCAGTGCTAGATGGGACAGTATAGATGGCTACACCTTC | CSARWDSIDGYTF
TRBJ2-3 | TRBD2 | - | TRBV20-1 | TGCAGTGCTAGCGGGGGGACTAGCGGTCCCACAGATACGCAGTATTTT | CSASGGTSGPTDTQYF
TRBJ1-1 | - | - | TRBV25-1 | TGTGCCAGCAGGACGCTAGCAAACACTGAAGCTTTCTTT | CASRTLANTEAFF
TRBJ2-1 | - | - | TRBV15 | TGTGCCACCAGCAGAGCCCTCGGGGGGGGGACAGGGTTTGATGAGCAGTTCTTC | CATSRALGGGTGFDEQFF
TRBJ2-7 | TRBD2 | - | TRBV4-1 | TGCGCCAGCAGCCAAGATGGTACAAGCGGGAGTATCAGCTACGAGCAGTACTTC | CASSQDGTSGSISYEQYF
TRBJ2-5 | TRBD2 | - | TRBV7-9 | TGTGCCAGCAGCGTACAGACTAGCGGGTCAGAGACCCAGTACTTC | CASSVQTSGSETQYF
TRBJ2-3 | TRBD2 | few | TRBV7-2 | TGTGCCAGCAGCTTAAGGTCTAGCGGGAGGGGACCCACAGATACGCAGTATTTT | CASSLRSSGRGPTDTQYF
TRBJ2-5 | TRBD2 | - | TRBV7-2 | TGTGCCAGCGCCGGGACTAGCGGGCCAGGGGAGCAGTACTTC | CASAGTSGPGEQYF
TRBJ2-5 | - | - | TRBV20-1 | TGCAGTGCTAGAGGTTTCGTAGAGACCCAGTACTTC | CSARGFVETQYF
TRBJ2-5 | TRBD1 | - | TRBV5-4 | TGTGCCAGCAGCTTGTACACAGGGGGCTTTCGGGAGACCCAGTACTTC | CASSLYTGGFRETQYF
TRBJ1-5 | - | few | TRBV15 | TGTGCCACCAGCAGAGCCCTCGTGGGGGGCGCTGGACAGCCCCAGCATTTT | CATSRALVGGAGQPQHF
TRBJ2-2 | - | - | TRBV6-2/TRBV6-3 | TGTGCCAGCAGTACCACCGGGGAGCTGTTTTTT | CASSTTGELFF
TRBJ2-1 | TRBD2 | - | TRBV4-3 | TGCGCCAGCAGCCAAGAGCGGGGGGGCCACAATGAGCAGTTCTTC | CASSQERGGHNEQFF
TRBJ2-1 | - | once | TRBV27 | TGTGCCAGCAGTTTCGCGGGTATCAATGAGCAGTTCTTC | CASSFAGINEQFF
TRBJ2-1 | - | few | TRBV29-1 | TGCAGCGTTGTTTTTTCGGGTGAGCAGTTCTTC | CSVVFSGEQFF
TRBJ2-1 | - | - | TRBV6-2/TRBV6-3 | TGTGCCAGCAGCCGCAGATCGGGGCAGTTCTTC | CASSRRSGQFF
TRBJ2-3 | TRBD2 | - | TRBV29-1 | TGCAGCGTTGAACCCCTAGCGGGAGAAGGCACAGATACGCAGTATTTT | CSVEPLAGEGTDTQYF
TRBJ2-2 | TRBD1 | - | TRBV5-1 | TGCGTCAGCAGCACGGGACAGCTGGACACCGGGGAGCTGTTTTTT | CVSSTGQLDTGELFF
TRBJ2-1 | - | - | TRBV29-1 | TGCAGCGTATCAACTAGGCAGGCGTTTCCCGAATGGAATGAGCAGTTCTTC | CSVSTRQAFPEWNEQFF
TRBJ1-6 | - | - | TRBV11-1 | TGTGCCAGCAGCTTAGGGACACGAGATTCACCCCTCCACTTT | CASSLGTRDSPLHF
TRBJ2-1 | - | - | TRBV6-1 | TGTGCCAGCAGTGAAGTAGGGGGGGACTACAATGAGCAGTTCTTC | CASSEVGGDYNEQFF
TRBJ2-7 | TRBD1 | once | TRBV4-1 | TGCGCCAGCAGCCGGACAGGCCCCCTCGTGCAGTACTTC | CASSRTGPLVQYF
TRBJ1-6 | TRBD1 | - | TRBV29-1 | TGCAGCGCTTGGACAGGCCGGCCGGATTCACCCCTCCACTTT | CSAWTGRPDSPLHF
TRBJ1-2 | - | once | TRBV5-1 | TGCGCCAGCAGCAACCAGGGGTCTAACTATGGCTACACCTTC | CASSNQGSNYGYTF
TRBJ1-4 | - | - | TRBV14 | TGTGCCAGCAGCCAACGGTCAGGGTCCACTTTTAATGAAAAACTGTTTTTT | CASSQRSGSTFNEKLFF
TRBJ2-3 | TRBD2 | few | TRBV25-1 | TGTGCCAGCAGTTTACTAGCGGAGCCCACAGATACGCAGTATTTT | CASSLLAEPTDTQYF
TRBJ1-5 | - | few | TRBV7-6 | TGTGCCAGCAGCCCCCGGGATTGGCAGCCCCAGCATTTT | CASSPRDWQPQHF
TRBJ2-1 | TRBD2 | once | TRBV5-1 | TGCGCCAGCAGCGATCCCTCACTAGCGGGAGAGGGGTCCTACAATGAGCAGTTCTTC | CASSDPSLAGEGSYNEQFF
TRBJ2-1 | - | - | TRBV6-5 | TGTGCCAGCAGTTATCGCCGTCCCAGCTCCTACAATGAGCAGTTCTTC | CASSYRRPSSYNEQFF
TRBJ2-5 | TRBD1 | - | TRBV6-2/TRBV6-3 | TGTGCCAGCAGTTATAAGGGACAGCCCCGCGGGGAGACCCAGTACTTC | CASSYKGQPRGETQYF
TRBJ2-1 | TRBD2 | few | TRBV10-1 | TGCGCCACCGGGACTAGCGGGAACAATGAGCAGTTCTTC | CATGTSGNNEQFF
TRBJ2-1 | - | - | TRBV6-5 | TGTGCCAGCCGAGACCTGAATATCCACAATGAGCAGTTCTTC | CASRDLNIHNEQFF
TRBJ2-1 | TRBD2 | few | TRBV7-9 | TGTGCCAGCAGCTCTAGCGGGAGGGCCAATGAGCAGTTCTTC | CASSSSGRANEQFF
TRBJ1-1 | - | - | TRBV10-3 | TGTGCCATCAGTGAGTCCGTGAGAGGTGGCACTGAAGCTTTCTTT | CAISESVRGGTEAFF
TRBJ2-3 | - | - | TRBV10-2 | TGCGCCAGCAGTGAAAGGACGGGAGCGGGTACAGATACGCAGTATTTT | CASSERTGAGTDTQYF